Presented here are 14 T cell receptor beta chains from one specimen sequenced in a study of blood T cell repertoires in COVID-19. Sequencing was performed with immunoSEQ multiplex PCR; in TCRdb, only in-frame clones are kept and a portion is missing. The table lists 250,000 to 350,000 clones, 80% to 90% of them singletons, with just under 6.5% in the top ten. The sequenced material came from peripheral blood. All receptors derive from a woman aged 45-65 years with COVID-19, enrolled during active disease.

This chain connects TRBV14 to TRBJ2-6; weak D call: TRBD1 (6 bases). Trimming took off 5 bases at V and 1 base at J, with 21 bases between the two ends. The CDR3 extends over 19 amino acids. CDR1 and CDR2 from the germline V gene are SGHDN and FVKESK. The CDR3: CASSTGIRGGRSGANVLTF. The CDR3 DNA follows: TGTGCCAGCAGCACAGGAATCAGGGGCGGCCGGTCTGGGGCCAACGTCCTGACTTTC. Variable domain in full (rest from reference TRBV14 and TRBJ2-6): EAGVTQFPSHSVIEKGQTVTLRCDPISGHDNLYWYRRVMGKEIKFLLHFVKESKQDESGMPNNRFLAERTGGTYSTLKVQPAELEDSGVYFCASSTGIRGGRSGANVLTFGAGSRLTVL.

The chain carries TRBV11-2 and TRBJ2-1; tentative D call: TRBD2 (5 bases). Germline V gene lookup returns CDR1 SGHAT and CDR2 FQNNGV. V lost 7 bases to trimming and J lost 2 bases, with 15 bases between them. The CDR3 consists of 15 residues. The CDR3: CASTRRNRPYNEQFF. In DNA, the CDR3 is TGTGCCAGCACCCGGAGGAACCGCCCCTACAATGAGCAGTTCTTC.

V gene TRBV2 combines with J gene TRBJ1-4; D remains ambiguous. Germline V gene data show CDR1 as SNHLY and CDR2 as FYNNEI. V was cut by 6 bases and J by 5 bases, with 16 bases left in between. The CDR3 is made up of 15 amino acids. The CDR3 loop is CASRLYGVSNEKLFF. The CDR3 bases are TGTGCCAGCAGACTTTACGGGGTCTCAAATGAAAAACTGTTTTTT.

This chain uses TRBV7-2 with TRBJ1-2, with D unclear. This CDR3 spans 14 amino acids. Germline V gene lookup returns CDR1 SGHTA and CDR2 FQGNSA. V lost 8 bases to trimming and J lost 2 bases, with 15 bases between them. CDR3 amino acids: CASSSRGYNYGYTF. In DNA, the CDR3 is TGTGCCAGCTCGTCGCGGGGTTACAACTATGGCTACACCTTC.

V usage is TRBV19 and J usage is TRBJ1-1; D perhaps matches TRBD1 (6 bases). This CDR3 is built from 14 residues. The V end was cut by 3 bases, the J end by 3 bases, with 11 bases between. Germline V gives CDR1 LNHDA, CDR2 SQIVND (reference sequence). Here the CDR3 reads CASSMRGGDTEAFF. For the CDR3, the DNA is TGTGCCAGTAGTATGAGGGGGGGGGACACTGAAGCTTTCTTT.

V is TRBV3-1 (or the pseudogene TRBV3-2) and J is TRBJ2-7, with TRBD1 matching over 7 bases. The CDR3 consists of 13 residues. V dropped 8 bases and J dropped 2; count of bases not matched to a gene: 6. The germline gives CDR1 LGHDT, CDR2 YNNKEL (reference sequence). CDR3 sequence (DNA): TGTGCCAGCGGGACAGCCCCCACCTACGAGCAGTACTTC. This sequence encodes CASGTAPTYEQYF.

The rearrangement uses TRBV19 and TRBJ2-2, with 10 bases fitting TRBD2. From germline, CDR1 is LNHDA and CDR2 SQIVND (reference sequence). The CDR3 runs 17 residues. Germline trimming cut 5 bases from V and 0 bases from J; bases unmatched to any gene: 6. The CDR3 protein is CASSWTSGFPNTGELFF. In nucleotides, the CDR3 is TGTGCCAGTAGTTGGACTAGCGGTTTCCCGAACACCGGGGAGCTGTTTTTT.

The CDR3, as DNA: TGTGCCACCGGTACTCGACCCGGGGACAGGCATGGCTACACCTTC. Protein: CATGTRPGDRHGYTF. V is TRBV10-3 and J is TRBJ1-2; 8 bases match TRBD1. The CDR3 length is 15 residues. Germline CDR1 reads ENHRY; CDR2 reads SYGVKD. V lost 10 bases to trimming and J lost 6 bases; unmatched junction nucleotides: 16.

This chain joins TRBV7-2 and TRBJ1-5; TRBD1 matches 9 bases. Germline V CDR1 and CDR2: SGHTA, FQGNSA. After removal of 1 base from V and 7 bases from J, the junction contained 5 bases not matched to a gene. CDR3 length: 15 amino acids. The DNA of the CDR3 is TGTGCCAGCAGCTTAGGGGGACAGGGAGGGCAGCCCCAGCATTTT. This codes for CASSLGGQGGQPQHF. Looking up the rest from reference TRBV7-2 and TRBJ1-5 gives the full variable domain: GAGVSQSPSNKVTEKGKDVELRCDPISGHTALYWYRQSLGQGLEFLIYFQGNSAPDKSGLPSDRFSAERTGGSVSTLTIQRTQQEDSAVYLCASSLGGQGGQPQHFGDGTRLSIL.

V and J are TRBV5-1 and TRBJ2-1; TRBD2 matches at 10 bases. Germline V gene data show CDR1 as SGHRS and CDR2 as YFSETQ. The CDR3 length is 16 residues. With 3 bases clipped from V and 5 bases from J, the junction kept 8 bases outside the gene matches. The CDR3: CASSSDPLAGDNEQFF. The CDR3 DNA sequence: TGCGCCAGCAGCTCAGACCCGCTAGCGGGGGACAATGAGCAGTTCTTC. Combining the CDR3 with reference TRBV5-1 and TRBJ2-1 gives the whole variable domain KAGVTQTPRYLIKTRGQQVTLSCSPISGHRSVSWYQQTPGQGLQFLFEYFSETQRNKGNFPGRFSGRQFSNSRSEMNVSTLELGDSALYLCASSSDPLAGDNEQFFGPGTRLTVL.

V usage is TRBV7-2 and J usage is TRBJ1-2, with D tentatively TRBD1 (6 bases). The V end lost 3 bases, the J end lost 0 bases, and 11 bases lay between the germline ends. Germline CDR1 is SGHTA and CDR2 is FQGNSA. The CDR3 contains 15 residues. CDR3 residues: CASSLPGQPNYGYTF. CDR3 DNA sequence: TGTGCCAGCAGCTTGCCGGGACAACCTAACTATGGCTACACCTTC.

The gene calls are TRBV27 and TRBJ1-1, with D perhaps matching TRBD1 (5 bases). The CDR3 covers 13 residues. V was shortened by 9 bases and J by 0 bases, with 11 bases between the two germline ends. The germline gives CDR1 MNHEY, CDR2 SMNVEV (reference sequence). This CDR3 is CASWGRMNTEAFF. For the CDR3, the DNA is TGTGCCAGTTGGGGCAGAATGAACACTGAAGCTTTCTTT.

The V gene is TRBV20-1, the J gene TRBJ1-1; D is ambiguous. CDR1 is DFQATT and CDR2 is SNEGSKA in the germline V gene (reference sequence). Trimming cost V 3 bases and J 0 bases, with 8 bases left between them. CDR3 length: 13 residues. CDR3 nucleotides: TGCAGTGCTAGTACAGACATGAACACTGAAGCTTTCTTT. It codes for CSASTDMNTEAFF.

The CDR3 sequence: CATSRIAGGYYEQYF. The CDR3 region has the DNA TGTGCCACCAGCAGAATAGCGGGAGGGTACTACGAGCAGTACTTC. The rearrangement joins TRBV15 to TRBJ2-7, with 11 bases fitting TRBD2. The V segment lost 2 bases and the J segment 3 bases; nucleotides outside the gene matches: 3. CDR1 is LNHNV and CDR2 is YYDKDF in the germline V gene (reference sequence). The CDR3 has 15 amino acids.